This TCR beta chain is from a study of T cell responses to AZD1222 COVID-19 vaccine. Overall study context: Second-dose intervals near 4 or 12 weeks were combined. Study results and limitations: Only a handful of AZD1222 recipients, more than 5 in all, had baseline seropositivity.

This CDR3 contains 15 residues. Data came from immunoSEQ multiplex PCR; TCRdb stores just in-frame clones and leaves some out. The table includes about 120,000 clones, around 93% detected once. As for this clone: Its matching antigen is unknown.

The chain carries TRBV12-2 and TRBJ1-3. TRBV12-2 is a known pseudogene. The sequence was obtained from an adult in good health. The specimen was peripheral blood, collected on day 0 of AZD1222 vaccination. The CDR3 DNA is TGTGCAAGTCGCCCCCCAGAGAGCTCTGGAAACACCATATATTTT. Translation: CASRPPESSGNTIYF.